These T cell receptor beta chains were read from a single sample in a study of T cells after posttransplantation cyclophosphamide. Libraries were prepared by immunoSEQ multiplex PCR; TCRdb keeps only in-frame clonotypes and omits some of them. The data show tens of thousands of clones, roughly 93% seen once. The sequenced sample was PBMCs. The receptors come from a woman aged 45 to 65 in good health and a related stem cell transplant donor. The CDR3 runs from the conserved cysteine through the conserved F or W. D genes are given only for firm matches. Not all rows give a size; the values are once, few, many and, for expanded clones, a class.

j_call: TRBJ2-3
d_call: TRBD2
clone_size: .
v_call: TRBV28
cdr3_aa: CASSLSGSTDTQYF
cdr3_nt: TGTGCCAGCAGTCTTAGCGGGAGCACAGATACGCAGTATTTT

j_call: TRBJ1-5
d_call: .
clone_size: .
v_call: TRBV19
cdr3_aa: CASSMFENQPQHF
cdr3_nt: TGTGCCAGTAGTATGTTTGAGAATCAGCCCCAGCATTTT

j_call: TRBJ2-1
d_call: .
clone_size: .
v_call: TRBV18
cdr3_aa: CASSPLREYNEQFF
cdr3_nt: TGTGCCAGCTCCCCCCTACGAGAGTACAATGAGCAGTTCTTC

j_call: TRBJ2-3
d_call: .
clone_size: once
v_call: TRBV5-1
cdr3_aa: CASSLAADTQYF
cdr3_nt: TGCGCCAGCAGCTTGGCTGCAGATACGCAGTATTTT

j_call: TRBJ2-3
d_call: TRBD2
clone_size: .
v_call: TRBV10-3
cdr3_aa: CAIRQTSGTDTQYF
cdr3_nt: TGTGCCATCAGACAGACTAGCGGCACAGATACGCAGTATTTT

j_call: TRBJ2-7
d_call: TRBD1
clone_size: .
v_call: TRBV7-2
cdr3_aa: CASSLLGQGFHEQYF
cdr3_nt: TGTGCCAGCAGCTTACTGGGACAGGGCTTCCACGAGCAGTACTTC

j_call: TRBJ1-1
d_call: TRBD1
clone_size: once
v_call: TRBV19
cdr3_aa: CASSIRDSPGSEAFF
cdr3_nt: TGTGCCAGTAGTATCAGGGACAGCCCGGGGTCTGAAGCTTTCTTT

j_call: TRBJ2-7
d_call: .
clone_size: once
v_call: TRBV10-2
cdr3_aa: CASSGGGSYEQYF
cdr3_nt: TGCGCCAGCAGTGGAGGGGGCTCCTACGAGCAGTACTTC

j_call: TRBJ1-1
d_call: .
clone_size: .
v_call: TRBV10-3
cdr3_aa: CAIARGGNTEAFF
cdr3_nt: TGTGCCATCGCCCGGGGAGGGAACACTGAAGCTTTCTTT

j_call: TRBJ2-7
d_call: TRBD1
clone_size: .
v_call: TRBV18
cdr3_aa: CASSPPGQGAYEQYF
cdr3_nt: TGTGCCAGCTCACCACCGGGACAGGGAGCCTACGAGCAGTACTTC

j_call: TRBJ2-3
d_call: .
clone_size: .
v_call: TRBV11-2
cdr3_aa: CASSLAGGDTQYF
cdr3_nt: TGTGCCAGCAGCTTAGCCGGGGGAGATACGCAGTATTTT

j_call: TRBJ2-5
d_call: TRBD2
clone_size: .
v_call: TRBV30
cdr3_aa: CAWSVDFGPSGRARETQYF
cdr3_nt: TGTGCCTGGAGTGTAGATTTTGGGCCTAGCGGGAGGGCCAGGGAGACCCAGTACTTC

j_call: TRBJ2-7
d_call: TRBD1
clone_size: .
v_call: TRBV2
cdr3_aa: CASTGTGLEQYF
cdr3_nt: TGTGCCAGCACGGGGACAGGGCTCGAGCAGTACTTC

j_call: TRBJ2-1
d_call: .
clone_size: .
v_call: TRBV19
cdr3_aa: CASRGASGSGEQFF
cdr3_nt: TGTGCCAGTAGGGGTGCTAGTGGGTCGGGGGAGCAGTTCTTC

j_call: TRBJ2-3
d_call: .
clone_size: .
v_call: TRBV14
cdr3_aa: CASSLGTVSTDTQYF
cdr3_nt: TGTGCCAGCAGCCTCGGGACTGTTAGCACAGATACGCAGTATTTT

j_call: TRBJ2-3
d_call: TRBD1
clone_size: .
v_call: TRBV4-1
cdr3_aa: CASSPLSDRGMVSTDTQYF
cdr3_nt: TGCGCCAGCAGCCCCCTGTCGGACAGGGGAATGGTTAGCACAGATACGCAGTATTTT

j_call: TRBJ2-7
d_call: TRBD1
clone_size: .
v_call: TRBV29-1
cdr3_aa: CSVAGTGFSEQYF
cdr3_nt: TGCAGCGTGGCCGGGACAGGGTTTAGCGAGCAGTACTTC

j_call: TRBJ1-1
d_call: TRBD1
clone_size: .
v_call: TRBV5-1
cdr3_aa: CASSAMGQTNTEAFF
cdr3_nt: TGCGCCAGCAGCGCGATGGGACAGACTAACACTGAAGCTTTCTTT

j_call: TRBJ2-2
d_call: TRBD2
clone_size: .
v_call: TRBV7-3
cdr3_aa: CASTAGGGSGELFF
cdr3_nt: TGTGCCAGCACAGCGGGAGGAGGGTCCGGGGAGCTGTTTTTT

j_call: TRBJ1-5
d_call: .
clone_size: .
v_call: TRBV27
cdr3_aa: CASSLQGSNQPQHF
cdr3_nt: TGTGCCAGCAGTCTTCAGGGGAGCAATCAGCCCCAGCATTTT

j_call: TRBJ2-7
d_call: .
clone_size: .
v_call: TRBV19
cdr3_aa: CASSTSGQRGVDEQYF
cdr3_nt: TGTGCCAGTAGTACCTCGGGACAAAGGGGTGTGGACGAGCAGTACTTC

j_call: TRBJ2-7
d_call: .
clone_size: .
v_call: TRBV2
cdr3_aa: CASSEARAGGSYEQYF
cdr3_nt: TGTGCCAGCAGTGAAGCGCGGGCTGGCGGCTCCTACGAGCAGTACTTC

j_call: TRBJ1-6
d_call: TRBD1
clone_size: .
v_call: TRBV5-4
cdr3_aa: CASSFLGGTGNNSPLHF
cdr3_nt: TGTGCCAGCAGCTTTCTTGGCGGGACAGGGAATAATTCACCCCTCCACTTT

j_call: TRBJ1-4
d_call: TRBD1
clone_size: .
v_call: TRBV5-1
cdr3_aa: CASSRGGGDEKLFF
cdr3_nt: TGCGCCAGCAGCAGAGGGGGCGGGGATGAAAAACTGTTTTTT

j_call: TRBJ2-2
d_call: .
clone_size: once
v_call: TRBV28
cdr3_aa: CASSSGWETGELFF
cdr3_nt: TGTGCCAGCAGTTCGGGGTGGGAGACCGGGGAGCTGTTTTTT

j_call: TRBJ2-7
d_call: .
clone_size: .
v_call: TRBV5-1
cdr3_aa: CASSLEAVSSYEQYF
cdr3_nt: TGCGCCAGCAGCTTGGAGGCGGTAAGCTCCTACGAGCAGTACTTC

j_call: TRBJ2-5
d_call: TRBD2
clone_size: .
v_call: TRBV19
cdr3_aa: CASSIVAGGEETQYF
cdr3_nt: TGTGCCAGTAGTATAGTGGCGGGAGGGGAGGAGACCCAGTACTTC

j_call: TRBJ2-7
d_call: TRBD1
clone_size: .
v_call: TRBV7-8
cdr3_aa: CASSLGDRDEQYF
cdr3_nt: TGTGCCAGCAGCTTAGGGGACAGGGACGAGCAGTACTTC

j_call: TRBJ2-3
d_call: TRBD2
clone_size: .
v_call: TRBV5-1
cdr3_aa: CASSRGTGLAGGPGISDTQYF
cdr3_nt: TGCGCCAGCAGCCGCGGAACTGGACTAGCGGGAGGCCCCGGGATATCGGATACGCAGTATTTT

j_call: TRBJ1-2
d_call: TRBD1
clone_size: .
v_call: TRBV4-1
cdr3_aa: CASSDGGQGVNYGYTF
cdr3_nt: TGCGCCAGCAGCGACGGGGGACAGGGCGTTAACTATGGCTACACCTTC

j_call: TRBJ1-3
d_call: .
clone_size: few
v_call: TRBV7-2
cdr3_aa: CASSRGIPSSGNTIYF
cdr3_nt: TGTGCCAGCAGCCGGGGGATCCCGAGCTCTGGAAACACCATATATTTT

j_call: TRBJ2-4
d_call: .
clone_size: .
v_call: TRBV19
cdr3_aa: CASSIEAVKNIQYF
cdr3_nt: TGTGCCAGTAGTATAGAGGCTGTCAAAAACATTCAGTACTTC

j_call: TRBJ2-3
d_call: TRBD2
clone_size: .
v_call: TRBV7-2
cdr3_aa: CASSATSGSTDTQYF
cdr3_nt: TGTGCCAGCAGCGCGACTAGCGGAAGCACAGATACGCAGTATTTT

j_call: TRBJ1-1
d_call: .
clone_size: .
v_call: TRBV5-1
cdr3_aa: CASSLRGGTEAFF
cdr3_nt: TGCGCCAGCAGCTTGCGGGGAGGGACTGAAGCTTTCTTT

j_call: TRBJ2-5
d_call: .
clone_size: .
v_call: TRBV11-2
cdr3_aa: CASSSVGAIQETQYF
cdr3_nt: TGTGCCAGCAGCTCGGTCGGTGCCATACAAGAGACCCAGTACTTC

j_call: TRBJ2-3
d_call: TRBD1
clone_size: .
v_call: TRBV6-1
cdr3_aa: CASSWDRGRDTQYF
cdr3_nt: TGTGCCAGCAGTTGGGACAGGGGGCGAGATACGCAGTATTTT

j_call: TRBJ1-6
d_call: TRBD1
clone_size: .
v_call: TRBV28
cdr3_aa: CASSLETGGNNSPLHF
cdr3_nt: TGTGCCAGCAGTTTAGAAACAGGGGGCAATAATTCACCCCTCCACTTT

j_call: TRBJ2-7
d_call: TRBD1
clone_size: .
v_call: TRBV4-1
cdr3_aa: CASSQDSADRGLGYEQYF
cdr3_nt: TGCGCCAGCAGCCAAGATTCCGCGGACAGGGGGCTGGGATACGAGCAGTACTTC

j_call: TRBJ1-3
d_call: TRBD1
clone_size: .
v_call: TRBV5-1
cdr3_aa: CASSLTGTGVGNTIYF
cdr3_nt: TGCGCCAGCAGCTTGACCGGGACAGGGGTTGGAAACACCATATATTTT

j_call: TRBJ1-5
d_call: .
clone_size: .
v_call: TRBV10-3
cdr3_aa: CATDPAGGQNQPQHF
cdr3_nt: TGTGCCACCGACCCGGCCGGCGGCCAAAATCAGCCCCAGCATTTT

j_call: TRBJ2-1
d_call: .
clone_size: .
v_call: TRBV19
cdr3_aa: CASSTRDNEQFF
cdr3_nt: TGTGCCAGTAGCACTAGGGATAATGAGCAGTTCTTC